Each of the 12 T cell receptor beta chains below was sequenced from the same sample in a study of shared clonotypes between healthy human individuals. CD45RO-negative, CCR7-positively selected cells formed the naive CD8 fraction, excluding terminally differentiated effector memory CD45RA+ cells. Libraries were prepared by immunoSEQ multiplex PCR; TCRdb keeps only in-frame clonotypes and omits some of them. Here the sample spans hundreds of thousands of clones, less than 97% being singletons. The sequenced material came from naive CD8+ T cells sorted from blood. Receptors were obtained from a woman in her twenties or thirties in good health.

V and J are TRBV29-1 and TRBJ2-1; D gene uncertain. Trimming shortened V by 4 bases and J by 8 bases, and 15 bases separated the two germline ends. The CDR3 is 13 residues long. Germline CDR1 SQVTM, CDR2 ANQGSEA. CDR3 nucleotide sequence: TGCAGCGTTGCGGACCTTCGTGTAGATGAGCAGTTCTTC. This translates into CSVADLRVDEQFF.

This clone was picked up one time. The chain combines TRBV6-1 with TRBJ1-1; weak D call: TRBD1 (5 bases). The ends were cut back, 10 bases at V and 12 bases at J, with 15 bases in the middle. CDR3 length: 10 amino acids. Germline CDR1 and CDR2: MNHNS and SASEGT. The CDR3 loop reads CATSGGNTFF. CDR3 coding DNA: TGTGCCACATCTGGGGGTAATACTTTCTTT.

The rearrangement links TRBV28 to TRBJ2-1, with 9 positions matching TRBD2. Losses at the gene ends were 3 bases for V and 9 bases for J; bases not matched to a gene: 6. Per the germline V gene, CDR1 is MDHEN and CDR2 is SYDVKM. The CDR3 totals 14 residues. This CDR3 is CASSLGVSGSEQFF. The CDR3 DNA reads TGTGCCAGCAGTTTGGGGGTTAGCGGGAGTGAGCAGTTCTTC. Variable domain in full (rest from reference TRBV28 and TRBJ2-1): DVKVTQSSRYLVKRTGEKVFLECVQDMDHENMFWYRQDPGLGLRLIYFSYDVKMKEKGDIPEGYSVSREKKERFSLILESASTNQTSMYLCASSLGVSGSEQFFGPGTRLTVL.

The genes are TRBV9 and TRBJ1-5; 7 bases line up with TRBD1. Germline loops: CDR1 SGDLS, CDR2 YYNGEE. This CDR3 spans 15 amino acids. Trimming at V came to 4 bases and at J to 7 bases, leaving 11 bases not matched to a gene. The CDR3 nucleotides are TGTGCCAGCAGCCCTTACCAGGGGGGTGGGCAGCCCCAGCATTTT. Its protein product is CASSPYQGGGQPQHF.

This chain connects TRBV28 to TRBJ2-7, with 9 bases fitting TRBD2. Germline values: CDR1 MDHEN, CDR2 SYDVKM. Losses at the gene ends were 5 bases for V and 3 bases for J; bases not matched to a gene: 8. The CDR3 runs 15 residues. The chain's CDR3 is CASSSMREGIYEQYF. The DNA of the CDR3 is TGTGCCAGCAGTAGTATGCGGGAGGGCATCTACGAGCAGTACTTC. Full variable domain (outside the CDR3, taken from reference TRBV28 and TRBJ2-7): DVKVTQSSRYLVKRTGEKVFLECVQDMDHENMFWYRQDPGLGLRLIYFSYDVKMKEKGDIPEGYSVSREKKERFSLILESASTNQTSMYLCASSSMREGIYEQYFGPGTRLTVT.

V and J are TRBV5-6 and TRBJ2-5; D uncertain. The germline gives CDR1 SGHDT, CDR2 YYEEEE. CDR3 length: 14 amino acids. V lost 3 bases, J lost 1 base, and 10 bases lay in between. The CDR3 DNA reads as TGTGCCAGCAGCTGGGGTTCTTTCCAAGAGACCCAGTACTTC. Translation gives CASSWGSFQETQYF. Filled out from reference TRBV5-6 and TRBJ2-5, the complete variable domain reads DAGVTQSPTHLIKTRGQQVTLRCSPKSGHDTVSWYQQALGQGPQFIFQYYEEEERQRGNFPDRFSGHQFPNYSSELNVNALLLGDSALYLCASSWGSFQETQYFGPGTRLLVL.

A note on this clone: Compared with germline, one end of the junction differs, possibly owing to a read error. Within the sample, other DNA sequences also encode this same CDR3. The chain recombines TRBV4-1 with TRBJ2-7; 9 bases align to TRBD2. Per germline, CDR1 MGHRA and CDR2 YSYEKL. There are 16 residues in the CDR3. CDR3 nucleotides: TGCGCTAGCAGCCAAGAATCGACTAGCGGCTCCTACGAGCAGTACTTC. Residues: CASSQESTSGSYEQYF.

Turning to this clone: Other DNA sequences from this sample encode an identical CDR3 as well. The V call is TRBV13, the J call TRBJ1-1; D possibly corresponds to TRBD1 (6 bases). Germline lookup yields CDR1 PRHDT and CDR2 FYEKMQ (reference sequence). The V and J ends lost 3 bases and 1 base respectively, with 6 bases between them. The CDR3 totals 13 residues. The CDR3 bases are TGTGCCAGCAGCTTGGGACAGAACACTGAAGCTTTCTTT. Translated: CASSLGQNTEAFF.

The CDR3: CASTMTGREQFF. The DNA for the CDR3 is TGTGCCAGCACAATGACAGGGCGGGAGCAGTTCTTC. The rearrangement uses TRBV28 and TRBJ2-1; 7 nucleotides agree with TRBD1. V was pared by 7 bases and J by 10 bases, with 7 bases of the junction left unmatched. CDR1 is MDHEN, CDR2 SYDVKM, per germline. CDR3 length equals 12 residues. Combining the CDR3 with reference TRBV28 and TRBJ2-1 gives the whole variable domain DVKVTQSSRYLVKRTGEKVFLECVQDMDHENMFWYRQDPGLGLRLIYFSYDVKMKEKGDIPEGYSVSREKKERFSLILESASTNQTSMYLCASTMTGREQFFGPGTRLTVL.

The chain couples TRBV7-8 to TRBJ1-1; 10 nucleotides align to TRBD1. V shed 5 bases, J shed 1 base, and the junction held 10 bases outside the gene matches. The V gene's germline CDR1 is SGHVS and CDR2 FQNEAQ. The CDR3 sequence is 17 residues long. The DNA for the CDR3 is TGTGCCAGCAGCAAGGGACAGGGGTTCGCCTCGAACACTGAAGCTTTCTTT. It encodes CASSKGQGFASNTEAFF. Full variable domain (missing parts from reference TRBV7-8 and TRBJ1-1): GAGVSQSPRYKVAKRGQDVALRCDPISGHVSLFWYQQALGQGPEFLTYFQNEAQLDKSGLPSDRFFAERPEGSVSTLKIQRTQQEDSAVYLCASSKGQGFASNTEAFFGQGTRLTVV.

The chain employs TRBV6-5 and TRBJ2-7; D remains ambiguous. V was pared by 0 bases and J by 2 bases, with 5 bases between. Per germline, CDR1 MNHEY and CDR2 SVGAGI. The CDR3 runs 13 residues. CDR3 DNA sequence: TGTGCCAGCAGTTACTCTTACGCCTACGAGCAGTACTTC. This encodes CASSYSYAYEQYF.

The CDR3 is CASSPGLAYEQYF. The CDR3 nucleotides read TGTGCCAGCAGCCCCGGACTAGCCTACGAGCAGTACTTC. J is TRBJ2-5 and V is TRBV11-2; 7 bases are shared with TRBD2. The J call may be faulty, since TRBJ2-7 better matches the DNA end. This CDR3 has 13 residues. Germline V CDR1 and CDR2: SGHAT, FQNNGV.